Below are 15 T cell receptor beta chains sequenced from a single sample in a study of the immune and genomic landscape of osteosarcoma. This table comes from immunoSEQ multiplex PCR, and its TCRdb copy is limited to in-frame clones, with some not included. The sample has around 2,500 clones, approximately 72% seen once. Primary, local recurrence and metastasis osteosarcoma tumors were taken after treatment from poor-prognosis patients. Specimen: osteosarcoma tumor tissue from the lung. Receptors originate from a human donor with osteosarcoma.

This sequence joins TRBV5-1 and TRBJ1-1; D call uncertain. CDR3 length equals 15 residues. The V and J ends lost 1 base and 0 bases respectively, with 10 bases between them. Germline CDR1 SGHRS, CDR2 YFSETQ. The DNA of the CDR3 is TGCGCCAGCAGCTTGTCGGTTAATATGAACACTGAAGCTTTCTTT. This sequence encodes CASSLSVNMNTEAFF.

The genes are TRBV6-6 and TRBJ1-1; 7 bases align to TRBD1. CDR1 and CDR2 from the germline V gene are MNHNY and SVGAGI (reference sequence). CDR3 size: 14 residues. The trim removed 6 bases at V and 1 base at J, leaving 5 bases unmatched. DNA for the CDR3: TGTGCCAGCAGAGGACAGGCGGAGAACACTGAAGCTTTCTTT. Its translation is CASRGQAENTEAFF.

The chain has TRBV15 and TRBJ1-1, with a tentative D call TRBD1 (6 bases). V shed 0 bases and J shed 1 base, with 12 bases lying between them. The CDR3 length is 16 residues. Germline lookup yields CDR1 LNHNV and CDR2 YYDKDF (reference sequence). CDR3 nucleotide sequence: TGTGCCACCAGCAGAGAAAATACAGGGCCGAACACTGAAGCTTTCTTT. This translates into CATSRENTGPNTEAFF.

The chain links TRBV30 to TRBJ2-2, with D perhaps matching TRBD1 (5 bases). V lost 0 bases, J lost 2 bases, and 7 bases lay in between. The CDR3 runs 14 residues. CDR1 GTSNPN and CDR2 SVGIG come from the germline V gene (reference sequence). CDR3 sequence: CAWSVGANTGELFF. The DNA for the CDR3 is TGTGCCTGGAGTGTAGGGGCTAACACCGGGGAGCTGTTTTTT. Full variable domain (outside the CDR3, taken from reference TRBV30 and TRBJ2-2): SQTIHQWPATLVQPVGSPLSLECTVEGTSNPNLYWYRQAAGRGLQLLFYSVGIGQISSEVPQNLSASRPQDRQFILSSKKLLLSDSGFYLCAWSVGANTGELFFGEGSRLTVL.

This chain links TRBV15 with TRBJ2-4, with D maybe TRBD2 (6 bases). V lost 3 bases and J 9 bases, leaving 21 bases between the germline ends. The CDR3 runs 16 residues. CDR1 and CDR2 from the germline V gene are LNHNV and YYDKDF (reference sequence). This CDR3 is CATSRYTTGRSGIQYF. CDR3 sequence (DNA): TGTGCCACCAGCAGGTATACTACCGGGAGAAGCGGCATTCAGTACTTC.

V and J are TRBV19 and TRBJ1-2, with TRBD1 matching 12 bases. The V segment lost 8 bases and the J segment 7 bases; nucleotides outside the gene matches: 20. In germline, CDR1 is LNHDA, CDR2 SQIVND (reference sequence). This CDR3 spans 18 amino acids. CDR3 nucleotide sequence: TGTGCCAGTGGTCCCCAAAGGCCCCGGGACAGGGGGCAAAGTGGCTACACCTTC. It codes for CASGPQRPRDRGQSGYTF.

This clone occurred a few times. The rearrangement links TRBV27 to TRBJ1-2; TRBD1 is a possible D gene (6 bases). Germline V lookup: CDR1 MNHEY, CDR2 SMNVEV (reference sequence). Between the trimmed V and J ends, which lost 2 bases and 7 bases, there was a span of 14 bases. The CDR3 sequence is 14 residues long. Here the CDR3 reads CASSLGAGARGYTF. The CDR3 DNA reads TGTGCCAGCAGTTTAGGGGCGGGGGCGCGTGGCTACACCTTC.

This CDR3 is CSVSQGLSSNQPQHF. In DNA, the CDR3 is TGCAGCGTTTCCCAGGGATTAAGTAGCAATCAGCCCCAGCATTTT. J is TRBJ1-5 and V is TRBV29-1, with D tentatively TRBD1 (5 bases). The V end was cut by 5 bases, the J end by 0 bases, with 14 bases between. The length of the CDR3 is 15 residues. Per germline, CDR1 SQVTM and CDR2 ANQGSEA.

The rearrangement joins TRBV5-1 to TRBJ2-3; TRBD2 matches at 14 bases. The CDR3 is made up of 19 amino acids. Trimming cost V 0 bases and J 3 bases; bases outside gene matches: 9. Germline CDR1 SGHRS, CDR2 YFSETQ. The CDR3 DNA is TGCGCCAGCAGCTTGGGGCCGATGACTAGCGGGGGGGCGACAGATACGCAGTATTTT. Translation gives CASSLGPMTSGGATDTQYF.

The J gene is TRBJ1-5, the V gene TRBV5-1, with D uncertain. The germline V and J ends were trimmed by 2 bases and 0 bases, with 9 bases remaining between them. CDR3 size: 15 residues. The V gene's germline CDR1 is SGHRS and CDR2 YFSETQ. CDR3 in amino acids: CASSLGNNSNQPQHF. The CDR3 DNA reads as TGCGCCAGCAGCTTAGGTAATAATAGCAATCAGCCCCAGCATTTT.

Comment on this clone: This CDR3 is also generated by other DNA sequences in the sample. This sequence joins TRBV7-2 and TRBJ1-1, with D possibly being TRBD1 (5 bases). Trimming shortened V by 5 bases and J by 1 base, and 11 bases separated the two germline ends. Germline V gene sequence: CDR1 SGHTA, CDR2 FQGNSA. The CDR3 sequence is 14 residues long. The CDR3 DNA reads TGTGCCAGCAGCGTGCAAAGGGGGAACACTGAAGCTTTCTTT. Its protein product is CASSVQRGNTEAFF.

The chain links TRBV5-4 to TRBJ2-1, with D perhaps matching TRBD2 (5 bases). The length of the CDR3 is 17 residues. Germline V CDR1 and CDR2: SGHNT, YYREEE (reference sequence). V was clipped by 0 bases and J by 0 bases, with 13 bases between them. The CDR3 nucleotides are TGTGCCAGCAGCTTGGGAGGGTCCCTGAGCTCCTACAATGAGCAGTTCTTC. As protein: CASSLGGSLSSYNEQFF.

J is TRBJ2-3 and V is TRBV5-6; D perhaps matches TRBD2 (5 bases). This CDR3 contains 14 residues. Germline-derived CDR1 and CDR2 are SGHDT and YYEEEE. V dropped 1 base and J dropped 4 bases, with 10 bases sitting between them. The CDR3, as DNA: TGTGCCAGCAGCTTGTCGGGGTTTGCAGATACGCAGTATTTT. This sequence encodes CASSLSGFADTQYF.

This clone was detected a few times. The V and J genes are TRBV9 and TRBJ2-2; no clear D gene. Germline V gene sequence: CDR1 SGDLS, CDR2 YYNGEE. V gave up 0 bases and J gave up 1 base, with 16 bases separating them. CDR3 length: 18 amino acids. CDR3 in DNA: TGTGCCAGCAGCGTAGCAGTTAATAGGAGTGAGAACACCGGGGAGCTGTTTTTT. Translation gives CASSVAVNRSENTGELFF.

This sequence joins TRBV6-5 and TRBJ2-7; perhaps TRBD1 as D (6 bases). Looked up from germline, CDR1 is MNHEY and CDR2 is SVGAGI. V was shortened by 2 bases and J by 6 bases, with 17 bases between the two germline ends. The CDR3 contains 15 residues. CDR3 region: CASSYQPRQALEQYF. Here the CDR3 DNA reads TGTGCCAGCAGTTACCAGCCGAGACAGGCACTCGAGCAGTACTTC.